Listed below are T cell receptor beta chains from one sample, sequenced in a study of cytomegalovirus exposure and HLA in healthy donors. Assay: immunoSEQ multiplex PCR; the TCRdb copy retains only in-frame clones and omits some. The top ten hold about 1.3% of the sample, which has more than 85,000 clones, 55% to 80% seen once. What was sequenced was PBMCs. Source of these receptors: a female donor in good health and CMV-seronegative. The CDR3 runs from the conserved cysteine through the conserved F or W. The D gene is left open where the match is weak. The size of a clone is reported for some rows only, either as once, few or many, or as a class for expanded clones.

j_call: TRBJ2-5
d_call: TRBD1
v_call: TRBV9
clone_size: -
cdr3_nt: TGTGCCAGCAGCCCCGGGACAGGGCAAGAGACCCAGTACTTC
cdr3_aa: CASSPGTGQETQYF

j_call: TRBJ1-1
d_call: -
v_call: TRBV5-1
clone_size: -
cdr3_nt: TGCGCCAGCAGCTTGGGAGGGCAGGGGAATACTGAAGCTTTCTTT
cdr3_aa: CASSLGGQGNTEAFF

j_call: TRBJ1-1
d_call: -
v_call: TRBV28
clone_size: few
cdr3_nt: TGTGCCAGCAGTTTACCTATCGCGGGGGCCGAGACTGAAGCTTTCTTT
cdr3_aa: CASSLPIAGAETEAFF

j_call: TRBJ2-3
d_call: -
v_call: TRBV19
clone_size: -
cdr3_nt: TGTGCCAGTAGGAAGGGGAGCACAGATACGCAGTATTTT
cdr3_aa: CASRKGSTDTQYF

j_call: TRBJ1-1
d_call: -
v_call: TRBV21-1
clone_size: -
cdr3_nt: TGTGCCAGCAGCAAGGCGGAGAACACTGAAGCTTTCTTT
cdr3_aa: CASSKAENTEAFF

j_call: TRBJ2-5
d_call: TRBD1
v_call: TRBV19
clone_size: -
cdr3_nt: TGTGCCAGTAGTATTGGATTGGGGGGACAGGGTGAGGAGACCCAGTACTTC
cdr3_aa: CASSIGLGGQGEETQYF

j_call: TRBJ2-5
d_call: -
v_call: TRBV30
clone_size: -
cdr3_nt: TGTGCCTGGAGAGGGGTGGGCTCAGGAGAGACCCAGTACTTC
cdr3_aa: CAWRGVGSGETQYF

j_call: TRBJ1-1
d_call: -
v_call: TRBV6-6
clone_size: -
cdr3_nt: TGTGCCAGCAGTTTCACAGGTCCTGAAGCTTTCTTT
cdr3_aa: CASSFTGPEAFF

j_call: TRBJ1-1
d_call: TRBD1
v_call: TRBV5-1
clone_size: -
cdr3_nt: TGCGCCAGCAGTGCTACAGGGGGCGCGGGGACTGAAGCTTTCTTT
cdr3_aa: CASSATGGAGTEAFF

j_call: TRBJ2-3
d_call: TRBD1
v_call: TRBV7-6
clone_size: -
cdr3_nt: TGTGCCAGCAGCTTACCGATCCCGGGGCAGGGGGTTCGGTCAGATACGCAGTATTTT
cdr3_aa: CASSLPIPGQGVRSDTQYF

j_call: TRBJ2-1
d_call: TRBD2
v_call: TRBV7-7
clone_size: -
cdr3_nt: TGTGCTAGCAGCATCGATGGACTAGCGGGGAATGAGCAGTTCTTC
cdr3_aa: CASSIDGLAGNEQFF

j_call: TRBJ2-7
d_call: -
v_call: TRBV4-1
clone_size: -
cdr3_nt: TGCGCCAGCAGCCAAGAGTTGGTCCCCCCTACGGGAAGACGCACCTACGAGCAGTACTTC
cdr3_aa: CASSQELVPPTGRRTYEQYF

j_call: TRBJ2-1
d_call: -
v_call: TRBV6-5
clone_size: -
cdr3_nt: TGTGCCAGCAGACCCAGCGGTTACAATGAGCAGTTCTTC
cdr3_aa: CASRPSGYNEQFF

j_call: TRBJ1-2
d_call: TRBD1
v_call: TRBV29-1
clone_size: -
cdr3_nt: TGCAGCGTCGACAGGGAAGGAACTGGCTACACCTTC
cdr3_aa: CSVDREGTGYTF

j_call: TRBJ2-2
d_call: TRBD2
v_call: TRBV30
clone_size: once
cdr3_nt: TGTGCCTGGGACCCTGACCTGGCGGGGGGTAGGGAGCTGTTTTTT
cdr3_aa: CAWDPDLAGGRELFF

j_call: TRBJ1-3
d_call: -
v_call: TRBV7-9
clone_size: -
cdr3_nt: TGTGCCACCCCAGTCTCTGGAAACACCATATATTTT
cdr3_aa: CATPVSGNTIYF

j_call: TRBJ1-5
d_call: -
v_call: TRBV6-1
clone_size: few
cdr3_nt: TGTGCCAGCAGTGAATTCTTGTTTAGCAATCAGCCCCAGCATTTT
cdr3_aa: CASSEFLFSNQPQHF

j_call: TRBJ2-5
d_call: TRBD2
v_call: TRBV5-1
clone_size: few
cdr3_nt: TGCGCCAGCACCTATAGCGGGAGTTGGGAAGAGACCCAGTACTTC
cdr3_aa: CASTYSGSWEETQYF

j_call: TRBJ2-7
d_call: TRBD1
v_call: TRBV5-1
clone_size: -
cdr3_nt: TGCGCCAGCAGCTGGGGACAGGGGGCACCCGAGCAGTACTTC
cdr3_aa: CASSWGQGAPEQYF

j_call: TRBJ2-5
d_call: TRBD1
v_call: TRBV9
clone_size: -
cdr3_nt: TGTGCCAGCAGCGTAGGGGGGACAGGGGCTTCAGAGACCCAGTACTTC
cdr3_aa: CASSVGGTGASETQYF

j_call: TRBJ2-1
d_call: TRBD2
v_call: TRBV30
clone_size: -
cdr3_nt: TGTGCCTGGAGCCGGGGAGCGGGGGGAAGCTCCTACAATGAGCAGTTCTTC
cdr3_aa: CAWSRGAGGSSYNEQFF

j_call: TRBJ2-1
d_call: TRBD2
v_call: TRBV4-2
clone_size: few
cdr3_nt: TGTGCCAGCAGCCAAGGGCCAGCGGGAGAAGGGAATGAGCAGTTCTTC
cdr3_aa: CASSQGPAGEGNEQFF

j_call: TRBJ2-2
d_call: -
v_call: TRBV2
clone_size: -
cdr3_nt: TGTGCCAGCAGTGTATACTCGACAGCGAACACCGGGGAGCTGTTTTTT
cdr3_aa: CASSVYSTANTGELFF

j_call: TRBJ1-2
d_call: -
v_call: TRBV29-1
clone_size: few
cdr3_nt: TGCAGCGTTGAATCCGGGGAGAATGGCTACACCTTC
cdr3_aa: CSVESGENGYTF

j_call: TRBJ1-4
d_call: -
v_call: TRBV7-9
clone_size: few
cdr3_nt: TGTGCCAGCAGCTTAGAAGTACAGCCTGAAAAACTGTTTTTT
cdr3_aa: CASSLEVQPEKLFF

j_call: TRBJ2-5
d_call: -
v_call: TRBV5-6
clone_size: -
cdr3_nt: TGTGCCAGCAGCTTGCTGGGGAGAGAGACCCAGTACTTC
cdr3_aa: CASSLLGRETQYF

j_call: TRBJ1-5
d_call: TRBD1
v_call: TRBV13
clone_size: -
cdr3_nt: TGTGCCAGCAGCTTAGGTCGGGACAGGCAGCCCCAGCATTTT
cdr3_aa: CASSLGRDRQPQHF

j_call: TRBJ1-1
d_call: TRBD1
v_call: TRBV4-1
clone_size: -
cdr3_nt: TGCGCCAGCAGCCAAAGACAGGGGGTAGGGACTGAAGCTTTCTTT
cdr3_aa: CASSQRQGVGTEAFF

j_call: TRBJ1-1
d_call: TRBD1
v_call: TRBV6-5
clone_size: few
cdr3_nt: TGTGCCAGCACTACCCTGGGGACAGGGGAATCTGAAGCTTTCTTT
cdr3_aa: CASTTLGTGESEAFF

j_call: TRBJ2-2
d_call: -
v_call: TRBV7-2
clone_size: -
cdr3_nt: TGTGCCGGAACGCACGGAGGGCGGGGCACCGGGGAGCTGTTTTTT
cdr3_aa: CAGTHGGRGTGELFF

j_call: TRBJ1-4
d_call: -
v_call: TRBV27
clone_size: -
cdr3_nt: TGTGCCAGCAGATCTGGGGGGACGGGTGAAAAACTGTTTTTT
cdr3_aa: CASRSGGTGEKLFF

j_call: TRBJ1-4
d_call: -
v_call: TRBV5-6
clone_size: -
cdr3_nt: TGTGCCAGCAGCTTGACAGTTCTCAATGAAAAACTGCTTTTT
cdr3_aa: CASSLTVLNEKLLF

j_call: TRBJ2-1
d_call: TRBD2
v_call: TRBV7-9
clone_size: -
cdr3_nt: TGTGCCAGCAGCTTAGCCCGACCATTAGCGCGGGAGACCCACAATGAGCAGTTCTTC
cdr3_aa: CASSLARPLARETHNEQFF

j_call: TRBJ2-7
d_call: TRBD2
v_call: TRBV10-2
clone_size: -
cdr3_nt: TGCGCCAGCAGTGAAGGTCCGGGGACTAGCGAGCCCTACGAGCAGTACTTC
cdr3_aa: CASSEGPGTSEPYEQYF

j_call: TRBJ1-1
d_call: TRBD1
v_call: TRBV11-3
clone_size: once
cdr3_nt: TGTGCCAGCAGCTTAAACGGCAGGGGGCCGGTAGGAGCTTTCTTT
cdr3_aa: CASSLNGRGPVGAFF

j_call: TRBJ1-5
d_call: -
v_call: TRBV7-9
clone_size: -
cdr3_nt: TGTGCCAGCAGCTTGGCCCCGAATCAGCCCCAGCATTTT
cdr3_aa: CASSLAPNQPQHF

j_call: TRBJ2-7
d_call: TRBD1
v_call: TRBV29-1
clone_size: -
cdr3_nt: TGCAGCGCACATAGGGACAGCGACTACGAGCAGTACTTC
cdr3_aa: CSAHRDSDYEQYF

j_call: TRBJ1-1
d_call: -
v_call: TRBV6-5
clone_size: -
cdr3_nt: TGTGCCAGCCGTTACGTGGGGCTAGGGAGGACTGAAGCTTTCTTT
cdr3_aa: CASRYVGLGRTEAFF

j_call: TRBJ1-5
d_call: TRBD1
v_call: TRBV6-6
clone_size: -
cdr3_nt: TGTGCCAGCAGTAGGTCGGGACAGGGGGACAATCAGCCCCAGCATTTT
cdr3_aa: CASSRSGQGDNQPQHF

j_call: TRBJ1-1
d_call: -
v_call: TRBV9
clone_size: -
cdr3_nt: TGTGCCAGCAGCGAGCAGGGATCCGTAAACACTGAAGCTTTCTTT
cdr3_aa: CASSEQGSVNTEAFF